This T cell receptor beta chain originates from a study of T cell responses to AZD1222 COVID-19 vaccine. Clones were sequenced by immunoSEQ multiplex PCR, and TCRdb holds only the in-frame ones, with some missing. The table shows 150,000 or so clones, with approximately 87% occurring only once. The CDR3 is made up of 14 amino acids. In germline, CDR1 is LNHDA, CDR2 SQIVND (reference sequence). V lost 7 bases to trimming and J lost 9 bases, with 21 bases between them. The material sequenced was peripheral blood, taken on day 0 of MenACWY control vaccination. The sequence was obtained from an adult in good health. The rearrangement uses TRBV19 and TRBJ2-5; maybe TRBD1 (5 bases). CDR3 sequence reads: CASKGRSGAMAQYF. The CDR3 DNA sequence: TGTGCCAGTAAGGGTCGGAGTGGGGCGATGGCCCAGTACTTC. The full variable domain, completed using reference TRBV19 and TRBJ2-5, is DGGITQSPKYLFRKEGQNVTLSCEQNLNHDAMYWYRQDPGQGLRLIYYSQIVNDFQKGDIAEGYSVSREKKESFPLTVTSAQKNPTAFYLCASKGRSGAMAQYFGPGTRLLVL.